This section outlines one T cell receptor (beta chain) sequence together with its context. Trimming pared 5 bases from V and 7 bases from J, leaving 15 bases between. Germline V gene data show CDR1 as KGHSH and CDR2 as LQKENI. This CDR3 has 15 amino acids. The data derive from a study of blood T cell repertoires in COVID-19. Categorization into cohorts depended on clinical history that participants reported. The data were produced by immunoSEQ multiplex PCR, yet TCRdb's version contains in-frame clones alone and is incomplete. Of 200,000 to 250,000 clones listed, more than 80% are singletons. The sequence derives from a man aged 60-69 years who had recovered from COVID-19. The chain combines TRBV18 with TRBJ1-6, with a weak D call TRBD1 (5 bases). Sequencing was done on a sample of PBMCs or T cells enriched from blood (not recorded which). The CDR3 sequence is CASSAVGQGNSPLHF. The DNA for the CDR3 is TGTGCCAGCTCAGCTGTGGGTCAGGGAAATTCACCCCTCCACTTT.